A selection of T cell receptor beta chains follows, all from one sample in a study of T-cell reconstitution after alpha-beta-depleted transplantation in children. TCRdb re-called the PCR reads with MiXCR, one entry per CDR3 protein. The sample lists 300,000 or so distinct CDR3 sequences; 9.9% were seen once. The sequencing used PBMCs from the stem cell graft donor, collected from the stem cell graft. Every receptor here comes from a human donor who donated a stem cell graft to a child with SCID. Each CDR3 is given with its conserved first and last residue. D genes are given only for firm matches. The size of a clone is reported for some rows only, either as once, few or many, or as a class for expanded clones.

V	D	J	size	CDR3	DNA
TRBV5-1	.	TRBJ1-5	.	CASSLAADSNQPQHF	TGCGCCAGCAGCTTGGCCGCGGATAGCAATCAGCCCCAGCATTTT
TRBV19	.	TRBJ2-7	.	CASSQNGGNEQYF	TGTGCCAGTAGCCAGAATGGGGGAAACGAGCAGTACTTC
TRBV12-3/TRBV12-4	.	TRBJ1-2	.	CASSLERNGYTF	TGTGCCAGCAGTTTAGAGCGGAATGGCTACACCTTC
TRBV15	.	TRBJ2-6	few	CATSRGTGFNVLTF	TGTGCCACCAGCAGAGGAACAGGGTTCAACGTCCTGACTTTC
TRBV20-1	.	TRBJ2-4	.	CSARLVVENIQYF	TGCAGTGCTAGACTGGTAGTGGAAAACATTCAGTACTTC
TRBV25-1	.	TRBJ2-7	.	CASSDRGGASSYEQYF	TGTGCCAGCAGTGACCGTGGCGGGGCAAGCTCCTACGAGCAGTACTTC
TRBV5-1	TRBD1	TRBJ2-7	few	CASSLGTGGRNEQYF	TGCGCCAGTAGCTTGGGTACAGGGGGCAGGAACGAGCAGTACTTC
TRBV9	TRBD1	TRBJ2-4	.	CASSESGTGGTIQYF	TGTGCCAGCAGCGAATCCGGGACAGGGGGGACCATTCAGTACTTC
TRBV5-6	.	TRBJ1-5	few	CASTNWGSLNQPQHF	TGTGCCAGCACCAACTGGGGTAGTCTGAATCAGCCCCAGCATTTT
TRBV20-1	TRBD1	TRBJ1-5	.	CSARTGPNQPQHF	TGCAGTGCAAGGACAGGGCCCAATCAGCCCCAGCATTTT
TRBV29-1	TRBD1	TRBJ2-5	.	CSVRQGCGETQYF	TGCAGCGTGCGACAGGGGTGTGGGGAGACCCAGTACTTC
TRBV10-3	TRBD1	TRBJ1-1	.	CAISEGTGGTEAFF	TGTGCCATCAGTGAAGGGACAGGGGGCACTGAAGCTTTCTTT
TRBV7-8	.	TRBJ1-1	few	CASSLVRGASEAFF	TGTGCCAGCAGCTTAGTGAGGGGGGCAAGTGAAGCTTTCTTT
TRBV7-9	.	TRBJ2-7	many	CASSWDNWPYEQYF	TGTGCCAGCAGCTGGGACAACTGGCCCTACGAGCAGTACTTC
TRBV20-1	.	TRBJ2-7	few	CSASKDSSYEQYF	TGCAGTGCGAGTAAGGACAGTTCCTACGAGCAGTACTTC
TRBV9	TRBD1	TRBJ1-2	.	CASSAQQGYFGYTF	TGTGCCAGCAGCGCCCAACAGGGGTATTTTGGCTACACCTTC
TRBV7-3	.	TRBJ2-1	.	CASSLDGRLASHNEQFF	TGTGCCAGCAGCCTAGATGGGCGGCTAGCGTCTCACAATGAGCAGTTCTTC
TRBV5-1	.	TRBJ2-2	.	CASSLNVWSGATGELFF	TGCGCCAGCAGCTTGAATGTCTGGTCAGGGGCCACCGGGGAGCTGTTTTTT
TRBV29-1	TRBD1	TRBJ1-4	.	CSVGGQGAFEKLFF	TGCAGCGTTGGGGGACAGGGGGCTTTTGAAAAACTGTTTTTT
TRBV7-9	.	TRBJ1-2	few	CASSDQTRANYGYTF	TGTGCCAGCAGCGACCAGACAAGAGCTAACTATGGCTACACCTTC
TRBV5-1	.	TRBJ1-1	few	CASSLAVVDGTEAFF	TGCGCCAGCAGCTTGGCGGTGGTGGACGGCACTGAAGCTTTCTTT
TRBV12-3/TRBV12-4	TRBD1	TRBJ2-2	many	CASSWTGGAGRTGELFF	TGTGCCAGCAGTTGGACAGGGGGTGCTGGGAGGACCGGGGAGCTGTTTTTT
TRBV9	.	TRBJ1-2	.	CASSVGNTGRRGYGYTF	TGTGCCAGCAGCGTTGGCAATACAGGGCGGAGGGGCTATGGCTACACCTTC
TRBV29-1	.	TRBJ2-7	many	CSVVLGAYEQYF	TGCAGCGTTGTGTTGGGGGCCTACGAGCAGTACTTC
TRBV12-3/TRBV12-4	TRBD2	TRBJ2-3	many	CASSLILAGGADTQYF	TGTGCCAGCAGTTTAATACTAGCGGGGGGTGCAGATACGCAGTATTTT
TRBV6-1	TRBD1	TRBJ1-6	many	CASRGQGRSYNSPLHF	TGTGCCAGCAGGGGACAGGGGCGCTCCTATAATTCACCCCTCCACTTT
TRBV10-3	.	TRBJ2-1	.	CAISVRGEGSYNEQFF	TGTGCCATCAGTGTTAGGGGGGAGGGCTCCTACAATGAGCAGTTCTTC
TRBV29-1	.	TRBJ1-2	few	CSSVDYGAGYTF	TGCAGCAGCGTTGATTATGGGGCTGGCTACACCTTC
TRBV2	.	TRBJ2-7	many	CASTRDVWEQYF	TGTGCCAGCACCCGAGACGTCTGGGAGCAGTACTTC
TRBV27	.	TRBJ2-5	many	CASSRGAFSETQYF	TGTGCCAGCAGTCGGGGGGCCTTTTCAGAGACCCAGTACTTC
TRBV20-1	.	TRBJ1-1	many	CSARGSDNTEAFF	TGCAGTGCTAGAGGGTCCGATAACACTGAAGCTTTCTTT
TRBV4-1	.	TRBJ1-5	.	CASSLNRDSNQPQHF	TGCGCCAGCAGCCTTAACAGGGATAGCAATCAGCCCCAGCATTTT
TRBV7-9	.	TRBJ2-2	.	CASSHPPTFDTGELFF	TGTGCCAGCAGCCATCCCCCCACCTTCGACACCGGGGAGCTGTTTTTT
TRBV7-2	.	TRBJ2-3	many	CASSASGQAPDTQYF	TGTGCCAGCAGCGCCTCGGGGCAAGCCCCAGATACGCAGTATTTT
TRBV7-9	TRBD1	TRBJ2-4	.	CASSLARGPGIQYF	TGTGCCAGCAGCTTAGCGAGGGGGCCAGGCATTCAGTACTTC
TRBV6-6	.	TRBJ1-2	medium-sized	CASSYQQGGGDGYTF	TGTGCCAGCAGTTACCAACAGGGCGGTGGGGATGGCTACACCTTC
TRBV10-3	TRBD1	TRBJ2-1	many	CASTGGSEQFF	TGTGCCAGTACAGGGGGCTCTGAGCAGTTCTTC
TRBV12-3/TRBV12-4	TRBD1	TRBJ1-1	many	CASSLTGFSSTEAFF	TGTGCCAGCAGTTTGACAGGGTTTAGCAGCACTGAAGCTTTCTTT
TRBV18	TRBD1	TRBJ1-6	.	CASSQGKGAGSPLHF	TGTGCCAGCTCCCAAGGAAAGGGGGCAGGGTCACCCCTCCACTTT
TRBV20-1	.	TRBJ2-2	many	CSARDQWGPTGELFF	TGCAGTGCTAGAGATCAGTGGGGTCCCACCGGGGAGCTGTTTTTT
TRBV12-3/TRBV12-4	.	TRBJ2-7	few	CASSFYTGSYEQYF	TGTGCCAGCAGTTTTTATACGGGTTCCTACGAGCAGTACTTC
TRBV18	TRBD1	TRBJ2-3	many	CASSPLGQGGTDTQYF	TGTGCCAGCTCCCCCCTTGGACAGGGAGGCACAGATACGCAGTATTTT
TRBV5-5	TRBD1	TRBJ2-7	.	CASSLLLGLRQGASEQYF	TGTGCCAGCAGCTTGCTACTTGGGTTAAGACAGGGAGCGTCCGAGCAGTACTTC
TRBV5-6	.	TRBJ2-7	few	CASSDDLTFYEQYF	TGTGCCAGCAGCGATGACCTAACCTTCTACGAGCAGTACTTC
TRBV12-3/TRBV12-4	.	TRBJ2-2	.	CASSLGSLNTGELFF	TGTGCCAGCAGTTTAGGCAGTTTGAACACCGGGGAGCTGTTTTTT
TRBV24-1	TRBD1	TRBJ2-1	few	CATSDYNRGNEQFF	TGTGCCACCAGTGATTATAACAGGGGTAATGAGCAGTTCTTC
TRBV7-9	TRBD1	TRBJ2-5	.	CASSPGTEIRWETQYF	TGTGCCAGCAGCCCAGGGACAGAAATCCGGTGGGAGACCCAGTACTTC
TRBV7-6	TRBD1	TRBJ2-7	.	CASSSGQGLNEQYF	TGTGCCAGCAGCTCGGGACAGGGTCTAAACGAGCAGTACTTC
TRBV3-1	.	TRBJ1-2	few	CASSHRGNYGYTF	TGTGCCAGCAGCCACAGGGGAAACTATGGCTACACCTTC